The T cell receptor (beta chain) under discussion was sequenced for a study of blood T cell repertoires in COVID-19. Study at large: The samples span acute and convalescent COVID-19 from the United States, Italy and Spain.

Using immunoSEQ multiplex PCR, the repertoire was profiled, and TCRdb retains in-frame clones only, with some absent. The sample has about 330,000 clones, around nine tenths seen once; the top ten hold 3.5% to 4.5%. The CDR3 runs to 15 residues. Germline V gives CDR1 MGHRA, CDR2 YSYEKL. Losses at the gene ends were 3 bases for V and 10 bases for J; bases not matched to a gene: 11. This chain connects TRBV4-1 to TRBJ2-1; TRBD2 matches at 8 bases. The sequence derives from a woman aged 50 to 60 with active or convalescent COVID-19. Sequencing was done on a sample of peripheral blood. DNA of the CDR3: TGCGCCAGCAGCCAGGAGCTAGCGGGTCGCAAAGAGCAGTTCTTC. Protein sequence: CASSQELAGRKEQFF.